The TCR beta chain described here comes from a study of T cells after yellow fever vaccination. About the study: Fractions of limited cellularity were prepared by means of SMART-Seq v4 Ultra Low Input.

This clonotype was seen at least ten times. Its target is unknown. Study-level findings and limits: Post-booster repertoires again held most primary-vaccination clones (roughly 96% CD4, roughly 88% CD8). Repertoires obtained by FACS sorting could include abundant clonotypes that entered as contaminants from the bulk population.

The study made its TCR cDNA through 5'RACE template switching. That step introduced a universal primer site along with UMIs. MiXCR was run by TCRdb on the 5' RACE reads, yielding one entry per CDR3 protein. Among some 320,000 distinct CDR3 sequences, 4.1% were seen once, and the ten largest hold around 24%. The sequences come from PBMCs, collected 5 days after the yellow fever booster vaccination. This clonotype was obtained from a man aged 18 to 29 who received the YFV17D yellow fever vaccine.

The CDR3 bases are TGTGCCAGCAGATCCACAGATACGCAGTATTTT. Translated, it gives CASRSTDTQYF. V usage is TRBV7-9 and J usage is TRBJ2-3; D not certain. Germline V CDR1 and CDR2: SEHNR, FQNEAQ (reference sequence). CDR3 length equals 11 residues. Deletions cut 6 bases from V and 2 bases from J, with 3 bases between.